Presented here are 9 T cell receptor beta chains from one specimen sequenced in a study of OX40 agonist ivuxolimab in advanced cancers. Generated by immunoSEQ multiplex PCR, the TCRdb table keeps only in-frame clones and is missing some. The sample has some 45,000 clones, around 86% seen once. Here the sequenced sample was CD4+ or CD8+ T cells sorted from blood, taken in a trial of the OX40 agonist ivuxolimab. These receptors were taken from an adult with an advanced solid tumor such as melanoma, head and neck, liver or kidney cancer.

This chain joins TRBV2 and TRBJ1-4; 7 bases match TRBD1. Germline CDR1 SNHLY, CDR2 FYNNEI. V was clipped by 6 bases and J by 4 bases; unmatched bases: 8. There are 15 residues in the CDR3. The CDR3 is CASRSQGLGNEKLFF. The CDR3 DNA follows: TGTGCCAGCAGGTCACAGGGGCTGGGTAATGAAAAACTGTTTTTT.

The V and J genes are TRBV6-5 and TRBJ1-6; D not certain. Germline CDR1 and CDR2: MNHEY and SVGAGI. Deletions cut 6 bases from V and 2 bases from J, with 8 bases between. The CDR3 extends over 14 amino acids. In DNA form, the CDR3 reads TGTGCCAGCAGCCCCGGGACCTATAATTCACCCCTCCACTTT. It translates to CASSPGTYNSPLHF.

To note about this clone: Because the CDR3's place on the DNA is in doubt, the DNA is left out and the CDR3 is given as listed by TCRdb. This sequence joins TRBV21-1 and TRBJ2-7; the D segment call TRBD1 is taken from the table without a DNA check. TRBV21-1 is an annotated pseudogene. The CDR3 is 15 residues long, ends included. The CDR3: CASSTWAGGSYEQYF.

The chain carries TRBV2 and TRBJ2-7, with 8 bases identical to TRBD2. V shed 6 bases, J shed 0 bases, and the junction held 7 bases outside the gene matches. CDR3 length equals 15 residues. CDR1 is SNHLY, CDR2 FYNNEI, per germline. CDR3 in amino acids: CASRERSGSSYEQYF. In DNA form, the CDR3 reads TGTGCCAGCAGGGAGAGGAGCGGGAGCTCCTACGAGCAGTACTTC.

As for this clone: At one end, the junction sequence differs from germline, possibly due to a read error. Other DNA sequences in the sample encode the same CDR3. The chain links TRBV27 to TRBJ2-7; 8 bases map to TRBD1. The germline CDR1 and CDR2 sequences are MNHEY and SMNVEV (reference sequence). The CDR3 is 14 residues long. The CDR3 loop is CASSQQGVHYEQYF. The CDR3 DNA reads as TGTGCCAGCAGTCAACAGGGGGTTCACTACGAGCAGTACTTT.

This clone came up a few times. The rearrangement joins TRBV5-6 to TRBJ2-3; 8 bases map to TRBD2. The CDR3 length is 13 residues. Trimming took 2 bases from V and 6 from J; bases not matched to a gene: 2. Germline V gene lookup returns CDR1 SGHDT and CDR2 YYEEEE. CDR3 sequence reads: CASSLAGADTQYF. In DNA form, the CDR3 reads TGTGCCAGCAGCTTAGCGGGGGCGGATACGCAGTATTTT.

A few counts support this clone. The J gene is TRBJ2-1, the V gene TRBV9; the D is unclear. Trimming stripped 0 bases from V and 0 bases from J, with 7 bases between. Germline CDR1 and CDR2: SGDLS and YYNGEE. The CDR3 sequence is 15 residues long. Written as DNA, the CDR3 is TGTGCCAGCAGCGTAGACGCGAGCTCCTACAATGAGCAGTTCTTC. This gives the protein CASSVDASSYNEQFF.

The chain is built from TRBV29-1 and TRBJ2-3; D not resolved. The germline gives CDR1 SQVTM, CDR2 ANQGSEA. The CDR3 extends over 14 amino acids. The germline V and J ends were trimmed by 4 bases and 0 bases, with 11 bases remaining between them. The CDR3 spells CSVGALKSTDTQYF. The CDR3 bases are TGCAGCGTTGGGGCTTTGAAGAGCACAGATACGCAGTATTTT.

The chain couples TRBV5-1 to TRBJ1-2, with a weak D call TRBD1 (6 bases). Trimming cost V 5 bases and J 2 bases, with 10 bases left between them. The CDR3 spans 13 residues. Germline values: CDR1 SGHRS, CDR2 YFSETQ. CDR3 protein: CASSRQENYGYTF. CDR3 DNA sequence: TGCGCCAGCAGTCGACAGGAAAACTATGGCTACACCTTC.